These 26 T cell receptor beta chains were sequenced from one sample in a study of blood T cell repertoires in COVID-19. Produced via immunoSEQ multiplex PCR; TCRdb's table is partial and in-frame only. The top ten hold around 14% of the sample, which has 70,000 to 95,000 clones, around 89% seen once. The sample was peripheral blood. The receptor source for this set is a man aged 65 to 85 with active or convalescent COVID-19.

This chain joins TRBV7-8 and TRBJ2-1; D gene ambiguous. Trimming stripped 2 bases from V and 3 bases from J, with 14 bases between. Per the germline V gene, CDR1 is SGHVS and CDR2 is FQNEAQ. The CDR3 runs to 16 residues. CDR3 nucleotides: TGTGCCAGCAGCTTAATACCTTCTCCAGACTACAATGAGCAGTTCTTC. Translating gives CASSLIPSPDYNEQFF.

The chain is built from TRBV2 and TRBJ2-1, with TRBD1 as a possible D gene (6 bases). Germline CDR1 SNHLY, CDR2 FYNNEI. The CDR3 runs 14 residues. Trimming took off 6 bases at V and 7 bases at J, with 16 bases between the two ends. The CDR3 is CASSRTTQGNEQFF. CDR3 bases: TGTGCCAGCAGCCGGACGACCCAGGGGAATGAGCAGTTCTTC. The variable domain in full, with the rest retrieved from reference TRBV2 and TRBJ2-1, is EPEVTQTPSHQVTQMGQEVILRCVPISNHLYFYWYRQILGQKVEFLVSFYNNEISEKSEIFDDQFSVERPDGSNFTLKIRSTKLEDSAMYFCASSRTTQGNEQFFGPGTRLTVL.

This sequence joins TRBV28 and TRBJ1-6; TRBD1 matches 7 bases. J gave up 9 bases and V 5 bases, and 13 bases lay outside the gene matches. CDR3 length: 16 residues. The germline V gene has CDR1 MDHEN and CDR2 SYDVKM. CDR3 nucleotides: TGTGCCAGCAGTCTCCCGGGGGGGGCAGGGGGTTCACCCCTCCACTTT. The encoded protein is CASSLPGGAGGSPLHF.

The chain has TRBV28 and TRBJ1-3; D is perhaps TRBD1 (5 bases). Looked up from germline, CDR1 is MDHEN and CDR2 is SYDVKM. V dropped 4 bases and J dropped 0 bases, with 10 bases sitting between them. This CDR3 region has 15 residues. Here the CDR3 DNA reads TGTGCCAGCAGTTCCGGACACATCTCTGGAAACACCATATATTTT. Protein product: CASSSGHISGNTIYF.

This rearrangement joins TRBV7-9 to TRBJ2-7; D gene unclear. The germline V gene has CDR1 SEHNR and CDR2 FQNEAQ (reference sequence). CDR3 length: 12 residues. V lost 0 bases and J lost 9, with 9 bases in between. CDR3 sequence: CASSLALAGQYF. The CDR3 region has the DNA TGTGCCAGCAGCTTAGCTCTGGCTGGGCAGTACTTC. The variable domain in full, completed from reference TRBV7-9 and TRBJ2-7, reads DTGVSQNPRHKITKRGQNVTFRCDPISEHNRLYWYRQTLGQGPEFLTYFQNEAQLEKSRLLSDRFSAERPKGSFSTLEIQRTEQGDSAMYLCASSLALAGQYFGPGTRLTVT.

V is TRBV20-1 and J is TRBJ1-1; D is uncertain. CDR1 is DFQATT, CDR2 SNEGSKA, per germline (reference sequence). V dropped 0 bases and J dropped 7 bases, with 6 bases sitting between them. This CDR3 comprises 11 residues. CDR3 nucleotides: TGCAGTGCTAGAGAGCTACTTGAAGCTTTCTTT. Its translation: CSARELLEAFF.

V usage is TRBV19 and J usage is TRBJ1-5, with TRBD1 matching 7 bases. The V gene end was trimmed by 3 bases and the J gene end by 6 bases; junction bases not matched to a gene: 8. The CDR3 has 15 amino acids. Germline values: CDR1 LNHDA, CDR2 SQIVND (reference sequence). The CDR3 nucleotides are TGTGCCAGTAGTATGGCGGGCCCAGGGGGTCAGCCCCAGCATTTT. It codes for CASSMAGPGGQPQHF.

V gene TRBV4-3 combines with J gene TRBJ2-2, with 12 bases that match TRBD2. Germline V gene lookup returns CDR1 LGHNA and CDR2 YSLEER. CDR3 size: 18 residues. The V gene end was trimmed by 3 bases and the J gene end by 0 bases; junction bases not matched to a gene: 5. CDR3 sequence reads: CASSQASGRASNTGELFF. The CDR3 nucleotides read TGCGCCAGCAGCCAGGCTAGCGGGAGGGCCTCGAACACCGGGGAGCTGTTTTTT.

The chain combines TRBV27 with TRBJ1-1; 9 bases fit TRBD1. This CDR3 is built from 14 residues. J gave up 5 bases and V 6 bases, and 7 bases lay outside the gene matches. Germline-derived CDR1 and CDR2 are MNHEY and SMNVEV (reference sequence). The CDR3, as DNA: TGTGCCAGCAGACGGGGACAGGGATTGACTGAAGCTTTCTTT. This sequence encodes CASRRGQGLTEAFF.

V and J are TRBV11-2 and TRBJ2-7; 8 bases line up with TRBD2. V gave up 1 base and J gave up 8 bases; unmatched junction bases: 13. From germline, CDR1 is SGHAT and CDR2 FQNNGV. This CDR3 comprises 16 residues. The CDR3 DNA is TGTGCCAGCAGCTTAGTCCTCGGACTAGCCGGGGAGAAGCAGTACTTC. Its translation: CASSLVLGLAGEKQYF.

The chain combines TRBV28 with TRBJ1-1, with 7 bases that match TRBD1. The J segment lost 4 bases and the V segment lost 7 bases, leaving 9 bases of the junction unmatched. CDR1 and CDR2 from the germline V gene are MDHEN and SYDVKM. There are 14 residues in the CDR3. CDR3 region: CASTGQPGSTEAFF. CDR3 nucleotides: TGTGCCAGCACGGGACAGCCAGGGAGCACTGAAGCTTTCTTT.

The V and J genes are TRBV9 and TRBJ2-2; 9 nucleotides align to TRBD2. The germline V gene has CDR1 SGDLS and CDR2 YYNGEE. The CDR3 extends over 20 amino acids. After removal of 4 bases from V and 3 bases from J, the junction contained 19 bases not matched to a gene. CDR3 DNA sequence: TGTGCCAGCAGCTCCCCGCTTTGGTCTAGCGGGGCCCAATACACCGGGGAGCTGTTTTTT. Encoded protein: CASSSPLWSSGAQYTGELFF.

The genes are TRBV14 and TRBJ2-1, with D unresolved. Germline assignment: CDR1 SGHDN and CDR2 FVKESK. With 4 bases removed from V and 5 bases from J, the gap between germline ends came to 9 bases. This CDR3 has 13 amino acids. The CDR3 region is CASSLLRDNEQFF. The CDR3 DNA follows: TGTGCCAGCAGCCTTCTACGAGACAATGAGCAGTTCTTC.

This chain connects TRBV4-3 to TRBJ1-2; perhaps TRBD1 as D (5 bases). V was cut by 2 bases and J by 7 bases, with 11 bases left in between. CDR1 is LGHNA and CDR2 is YSLEER in the germline V gene. The CDR3 consists of 13 residues. The CDR3 sequence is CASSQRGEGGYTF. In nucleotides, the CDR3 is TGCGCCAGCAGCCAACGGGGGGAAGGTGGCTACACCTTC.

J is TRBJ1-2 and V is TRBV19; D is undetermined. The V and J ends lost 7 bases and 8 bases respectively, with 17 bases between them. The CDR3 runs 13 residues. Per germline, CDR1 LNHDA and CDR2 SQIVND (reference sequence). CDR3: CASTEGERVGYTF. Here the CDR3 DNA reads TGTGCCAGTACCGAGGGAGAGCGGGTGGGCTACACCTTC.

This rearrangement joins TRBV19 to TRBJ1-6; 9 nucleotides line up with TRBD1. The ends lost 5 bases at V and 9 bases at J; junction bases unmatched: 8. The CDR3 length is 15 residues. The V gene's germline CDR1 is LNHDA and CDR2 SQIVND (reference sequence). The CDR3 loop is CASSPSGTGFSPLHF. The DNA for the CDR3 is TGTGCCAGTAGTCCCAGCGGGACAGGGTTTTCACCCCTCCACTTT.

V usage is TRBV5-5 and J usage is TRBJ2-5, with 8 bases identical to TRBD2. The CDR3 length is 16 residues. V was pared by 3 bases and J by 3 bases, with 10 bases of the junction left unmatched. The germline V gene encodes CDR1 SGHKS and CDR2 YYEKEE (reference sequence). CDR3: CASSSAWRGDKETQYF. The CDR3 nucleotides are TGTGCCAGCAGCTCCGCATGGCGGGGGGACAAAGAGACCCAGTACTTC.

Points on this clone: The identical CDR3 is also encoded by other nucleotide sequences in the sample. The rearrangement links TRBV2 to TRBJ2-3; D might be TRBD1 (7 bases). CDR1 and CDR2 from the germline V gene are SNHLY and FYNNEI. The CDR3 runs 15 residues. V lost 6 bases and J lost 0, with 13 bases in between. The CDR3 DNA reads as TGTGCCAGCAGCGGAGGGACAGCTAGCACAGATACGCAGTATTTT. Its protein is CASSGGTASTDTQYF.

This rearrangement joins TRBV7-3 to TRBJ2-1, with D perhaps matching TRBD2 (5 bases). The V end lost 0 bases, the J end lost 5 bases, and 11 bases lay between the germline ends. The CDR3 length is 15 residues. Germline CDR1 and CDR2: SGHTA and FQGTGA. CDR3 sequence (DNA): TGTGCCAGCAGCTTAACGTTCGGGGAAAACAATGAGCAGTTCTTC. It is translated as CASSLTFGENNEQFF.

The chain's CDR3 is CASSSRDRAHYEQYF. CDR3 bases: TGTGCCAGCAGCTCCCGGGACAGGGCCCACTACGAGCAGTACTTC. The J gene is TRBJ2-7, the V gene TRBV5-4; 9 bases agree with TRBD1. The V segment lost 3 bases and the J segment 3 bases; nucleotides outside the gene matches: 7. Germline CDR1 SGHNT, CDR2 YYREEE (reference sequence). The CDR3 is 15 amino acids.

The V and J genes are TRBV6-1 and TRBJ2-7; D perhaps matches TRBD1 (6 bases). Germline V CDR1 and CDR2: MNHNS, SASEGT. The CDR3 has 12 amino acids. Trimming left V 3 bases short and J 5 bases short, with 8 bases between. CDR3 sequence (DNA): TGTGCCAGCAGTGAGAAGGGGGACGAGCAGTACTTC. As protein: CASSEKGDEQYF.

This chain joins TRBV4-2 and TRBJ2-7; 8 bases are shared with TRBD2. The V segment lost 0 bases and the J segment 4 bases; nucleotides outside the gene matches: 8. Germline V gives CDR1 LGHNA, CDR2 YNFKEQ. The CDR3 length is 16 residues. The CDR3 sequence: CASSQDTTSVTYEQYF. DNA of the CDR3: TGTGCCAGCAGCCAAGATACGACTAGCGTCACGTACGAGCAGTACTTC.

The chain carries TRBV30 and TRBJ2-1, with TRBD2 as a possible D gene (7 bases). Trimming pared 0 bases from V and 2 bases from J, leaving 11 bases between. The length of the CDR3 is 15 residues. Germline assignment: CDR1 GTSNPN and CDR2 SVGIG (reference sequence). This chain's CDR3 is CAWSVRGAAYNEQFF. The CDR3 bases are TGTGCCTGGAGTGTACGGGGGGCAGCCTACAATGAGCAGTTCTTC.

The chain joins TRBV6-5 to TRBJ2-1, with 9 bases aligning to TRBD2. J gave up 4 bases and V 8 bases, and 9 bases lay outside the gene matches. CDR1 and CDR2 from the germline V gene are MNHEY and SVGAGI. The CDR3 extends over 15 amino acids. The CDR3 nucleotides are TGTGCCAGCGGCTCCCTAGCGGGAACTTACAATGAGCAGTTCTTC. Amino acids: CASGSLAGTYNEQFF.

This clone appeared a few times. The chain carries TRBV5-1 and TRBJ2-1, with 7 positions matching TRBD1. Germline CDR1 SGHRS, CDR2 YFSETQ. This CDR3 spans 14 amino acids. The junction had 6 bases not matched to a gene; V was cut back by 0 bases and J by 9 bases. CDR3 region: CASSLGQGNGEQFF. CDR3 coding DNA: TGCGCCAGCAGCTTGGGACAGGGTAATGGTGAGCAGTTCTTC.

The chain employs TRBV3-1 (or the pseudogene TRBV3-2) and TRBJ2-2, with 10 nucleotides matching TRBD2. The CDR3 extends over 16 amino acids. With V trimmed by 4 bases and J by 4 bases, 6 bases remained unmatched. The germline CDR1 and CDR2 sequences are LGHDT and YNNKEL (reference sequence). Here the CDR3 reads CASSRRTSGVTGELFF. The CDR3 DNA follows: TGTGCCAGCAGCCGAAGGACTAGCGGTGTCACCGGGGAGCTGTTTTTT.